Listed below are T cell receptor beta chains from one sample, sequenced in a study of cytomegalovirus exposure and HLA in healthy donors. The protocol was immunoSEQ multiplex PCR, while the TCRdb copy is restricted to in-frame clones and leaves out a portion. In the table there are roughly 120,000 clones, roughly four fifths of which are singletons. The sequenced material came from PBMCs. The receptor source for this set is a male donor in good health and CMV-seropositive. Both conserved end residues are part of each CDR3. A D gene is named only where the DNA matches it firmly. Not all rows give a size; the values are once, few, many and, for expanded clones, a class.

>-|TRBV11-2|TRBD2|TRBJ2-1
CASSLDLSGSSYNEQFF
TGTGCCAGCAGCTTAGATCTGAGCGGGAGCTCCTACAATGAGCAGTTCTTC
>few|TRBV7-2|-|TRBJ1-1
CASSPRGDTEAFF
TGTGCCAGCAGCCCCCGGGGGGACACTGAAGCTTTCTTT
>-|TRBV19|TRBD1|TRBJ2-2
CASSTSGQAGELFF
TGTGCCAGTAGTACTTCGGGACAGGCCGGGGAGCTGTTTTTT
>-|TRBV5-6|TRBD2|TRBJ2-7
CASSEGLAGVSGEQYF
TGTGCCAGCAGCGAGGGATTAGCGGGAGTTTCCGGCGAGCAGTACTTC
>few|TRBV28|TRBD1|TRBJ2-2
CASRGQGPGELFF
TGTGCCAGCAGGGGACAGGGGCCCGGGGAGCTGTTTTTT
>-|TRBV28|TRBD2|TRBJ2-1
CASSLRLAGVNEQFF
TGTGCCAGCAGTTTAAGGCTAGCGGGGGTTAATGAGCAGTTCTTC
>once|TRBV12-5|TRBD2|TRBJ2-1
CASGLGGLAVQRGEQFF
TGTGCTAGTGGTTTGGGGGGACTAGCGGTTCAACGTGGTGAGCAGTTCTTC
>-|TRBV7-9|-|TRBJ2-7
CASSFPGFYEQYF
TGTGCCAGCAGTTTCCCAGGATTCTACGAGCAGTACTTC
>once|TRBV30|TRBD1|TRBJ2-5
CAWSLQGTETQYF
TGTGCCTGGAGTCTACAGGGGACAGAGACCCAGTACTTC
>-|TRBV5-1|-|TRBJ2-5
CASSFPEETQYF
TGCGCCAGCAGCTTCCCAGAAGAGACCCAGTACTTC
>-|TRBV29-1|-|TRBJ2-7
CSATGQARRDEQYF
TGCAGCGCAACGGGTCAAGCTAGGAGAGACGAGCAGTACTTC
>-|TRBV5-5|-|TRBJ2-7
CASSLTASYEQYF
TGTGCCAGCAGCTTGACAGCATCCTACGAGCAGTACTTC
>-|TRBV13|-|TRBJ2-7
CASSLGDYGDSPIYEQYF
TGTGCCAGCAGCTTAGGCGATTATGGGGACTCGCCAATTTACGAGCAGTACTTC
>-|TRBV11-2|-|TRBJ2-7
CASSFGWGVPYEQYF
TGTGCCAGCAGCTTCGGGTGGGGGGTACCCTACGAGCAGTACTTC
>-|TRBV9|-|TRBJ1-4
CASSAQGGANEKLFF
TGTGCCAGCAGCGCACAGGGTGGCGCTAATGAAAAACTGTTTTTT
>-|TRBV11-1|TRBD1|TRBJ2-2
CASSSTLTGFTGELFF
TGTGCCAGCAGCTCTACCTTGACAGGGTTCACCGGGGAGCTGTTTTTT
>once|TRBV28|TRBD2|TRBJ2-1
CASSPGGNEQFF
TGTGCCAGCAGTCCGGGGGGCAATGAGCAGTTCTTC
>once|TRBV4-2|-|TRBJ1-4
CASSQGPQGSGEKLFF
TGTGCCAGCAGCCAGGGGCCACAGGGCTCAGGGGAAAAACTGTTTTTT
>-|TRBV5-1|TRBD2|TRBJ2-7
CASSLVLAGELEQYF
TGCGCCAGCAGCTTGGTTCTAGCGGGAGAGCTCGAGCAGTACTTC
>-|TRBV5-4|TRBD2|TRBJ2-1
CASSLPGLGNEQFF
TGTGCCAGCAGCCTCCCGGGACTAGGCAATGAGCAGTTCTTC
>-|TRBV2|TRBD1|TRBJ2-7
CASSGTVGGYEQYF
TGTGCCAGCAGCGGGACAGTTGGGGGCTACGAGCAGTACTTC